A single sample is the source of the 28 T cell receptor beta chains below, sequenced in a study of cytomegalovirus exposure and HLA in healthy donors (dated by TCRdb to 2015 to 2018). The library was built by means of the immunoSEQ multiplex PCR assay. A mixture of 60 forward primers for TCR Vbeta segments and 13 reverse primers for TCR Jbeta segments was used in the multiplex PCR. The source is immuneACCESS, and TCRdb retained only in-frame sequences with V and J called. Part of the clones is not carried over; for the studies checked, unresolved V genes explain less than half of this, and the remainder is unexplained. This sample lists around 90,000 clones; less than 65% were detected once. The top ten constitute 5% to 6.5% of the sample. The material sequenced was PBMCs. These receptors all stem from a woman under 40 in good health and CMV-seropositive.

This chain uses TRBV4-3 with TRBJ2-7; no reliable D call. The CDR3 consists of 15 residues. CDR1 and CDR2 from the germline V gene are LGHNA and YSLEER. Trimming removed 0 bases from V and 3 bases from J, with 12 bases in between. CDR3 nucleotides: TGCGCCAGCAGCCAAGATCTAGGCCTATTCTACGAGCAGTACTTC. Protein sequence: CASSQDLGLFYEQYF.

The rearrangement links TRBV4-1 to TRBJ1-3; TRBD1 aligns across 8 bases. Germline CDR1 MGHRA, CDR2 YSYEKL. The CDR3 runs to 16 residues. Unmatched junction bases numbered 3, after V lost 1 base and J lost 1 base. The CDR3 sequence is CASSQVDRVSGNTIYF. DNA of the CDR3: TGCGCCAGCAGCCAAGTGGACAGGGTGTCTGGAAACACCATATATTTT.

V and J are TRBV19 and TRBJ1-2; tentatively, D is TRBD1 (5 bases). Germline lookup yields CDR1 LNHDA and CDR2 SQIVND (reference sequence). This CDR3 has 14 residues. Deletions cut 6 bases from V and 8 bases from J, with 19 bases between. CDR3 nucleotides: TGTGCCAGTAGGGGGGGGACTTGGCTTCGGGGCTACACCTTC. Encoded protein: CASRGGTWLRGYTF.

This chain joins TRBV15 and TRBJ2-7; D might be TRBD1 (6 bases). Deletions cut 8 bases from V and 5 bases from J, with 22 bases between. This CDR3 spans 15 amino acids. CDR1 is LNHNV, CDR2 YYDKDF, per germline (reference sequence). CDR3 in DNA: TGTGCCACCCGCCAAATCACCTTCAGGGGTGACGAGCAGTACTTC. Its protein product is CATRQITFRGDEQYF. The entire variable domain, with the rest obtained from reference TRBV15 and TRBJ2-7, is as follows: DAMVIQNPRYQVTQFGKPVTLSCSQTLNHNVMYWYQQKSSQAPKLLFHYYDKDFNNEADTPDNFQSRRPNTSFCFLDIRSPGLGDTAMYLCATRQITFRGDEQYFGPGTRLTVT.

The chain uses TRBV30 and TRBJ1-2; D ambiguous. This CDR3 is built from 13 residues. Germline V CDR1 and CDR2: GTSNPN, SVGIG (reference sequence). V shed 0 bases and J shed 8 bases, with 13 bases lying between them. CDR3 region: CAWSVSDWRGYTF. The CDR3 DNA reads TGTGCCTGGAGTGTAAGCGACTGGAGGGGCTACACCTTC. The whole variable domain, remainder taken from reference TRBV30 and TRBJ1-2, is SQTIHQWPATLVQPVGSPLSLECTVEGTSNPNLYWYRQAAGRGLQLLFYSVGIGQISSEVPQNLSASRPQDRQFILSSKKLLLSDSGFYLCAWSVSDWRGYTFGSGTRLTVV.

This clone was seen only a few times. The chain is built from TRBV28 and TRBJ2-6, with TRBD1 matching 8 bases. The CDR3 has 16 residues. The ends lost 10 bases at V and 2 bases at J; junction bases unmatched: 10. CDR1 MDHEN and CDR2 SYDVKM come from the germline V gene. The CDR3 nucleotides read TGTGCCACCGCTAAATACAGGGGGACTGGGGCCAACGTCCTGACTTTC. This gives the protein CATAKYRGTGANVLTF.

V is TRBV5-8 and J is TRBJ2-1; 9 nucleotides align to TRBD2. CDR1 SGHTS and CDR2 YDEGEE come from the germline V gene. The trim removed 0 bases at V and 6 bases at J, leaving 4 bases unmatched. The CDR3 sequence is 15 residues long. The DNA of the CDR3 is TGTGCCAGCAGCTTGGTTAGCGGGGGAGTCAATGAGCAGTTCTTC. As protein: CASSLVSGGVNEQFF.

The CDR3: CASSLRQGTNEKLFF. The CDR3 nucleotides read TGTGCCAGCAGCCTCAGACAGGGGACTAATGAAAAACTGTTTTTT. This rearrangement joins TRBV2 to TRBJ1-4; 8 positions match TRBD1. Germline-derived CDR1 and CDR2 are SNHLY and FYNNEI. This CDR3 is built from 15 residues. Unmatched junction bases numbered 5, after V lost 6 bases and J lost 2 bases.

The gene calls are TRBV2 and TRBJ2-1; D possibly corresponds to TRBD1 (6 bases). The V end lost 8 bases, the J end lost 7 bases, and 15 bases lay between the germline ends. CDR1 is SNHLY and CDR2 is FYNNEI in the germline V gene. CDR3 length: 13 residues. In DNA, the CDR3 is TGTGCCAGCGACCCAGGGGTCAGGAATGAGCAGTTCTTC. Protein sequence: CASDPGVRNEQFF.

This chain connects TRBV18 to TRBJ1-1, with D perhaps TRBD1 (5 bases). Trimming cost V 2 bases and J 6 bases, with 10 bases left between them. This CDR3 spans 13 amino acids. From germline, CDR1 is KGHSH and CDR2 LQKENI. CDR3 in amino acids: CASSPSLGAEAFF. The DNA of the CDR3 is TGTGCCAGCTCACCATCGTTAGGGGCTGAAGCTTTCTTT.

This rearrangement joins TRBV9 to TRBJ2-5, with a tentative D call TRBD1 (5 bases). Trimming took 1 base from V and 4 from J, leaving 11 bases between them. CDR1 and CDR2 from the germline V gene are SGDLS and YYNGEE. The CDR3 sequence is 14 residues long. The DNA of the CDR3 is TGTGCCAGCAGCGTAAGGGGCGCGTCAGAGACCCAGTACTTC. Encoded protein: CASSVRGASETQYF.

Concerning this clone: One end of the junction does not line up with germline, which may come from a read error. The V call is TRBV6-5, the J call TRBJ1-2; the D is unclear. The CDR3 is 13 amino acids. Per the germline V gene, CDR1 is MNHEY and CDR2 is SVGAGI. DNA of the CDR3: TGTGCCAGCAGTCCTAGGAACGGTCGTGGCTACCCCTTC. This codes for CASSPRNGRGYPF.

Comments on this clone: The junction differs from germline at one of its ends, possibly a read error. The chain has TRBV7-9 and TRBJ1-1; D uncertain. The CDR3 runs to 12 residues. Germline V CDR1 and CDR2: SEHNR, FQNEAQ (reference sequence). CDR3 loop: CSSNGLGTEAFF. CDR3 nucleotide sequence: TGTTCCAGCAATGGGCTGGGCACTGAAGCTTTCTTT.

CDR3 protein: CASSEQLNTEAFF. For the CDR3, the DNA is TGTGCCAGCAGCGAACAGCTGAACACTGAAGCTTTCTTT. The chain has TRBV7-3 and TRBJ1-1; D call uncertain. Trimming pared 5 bases from V and 0 bases from J, leaving 7 bases between. The CDR3 has 13 residues. Germline CDR1 and CDR2: SGHTA and FQGTGA.

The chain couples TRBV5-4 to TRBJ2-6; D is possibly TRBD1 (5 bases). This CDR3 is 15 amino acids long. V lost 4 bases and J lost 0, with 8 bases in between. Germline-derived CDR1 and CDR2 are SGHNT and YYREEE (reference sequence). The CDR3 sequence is CASSRQPSGANVLTF. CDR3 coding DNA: TGTGCCAGCAGCCGACAGCCCTCTGGGGCCAACGTCCTGACTTTC.

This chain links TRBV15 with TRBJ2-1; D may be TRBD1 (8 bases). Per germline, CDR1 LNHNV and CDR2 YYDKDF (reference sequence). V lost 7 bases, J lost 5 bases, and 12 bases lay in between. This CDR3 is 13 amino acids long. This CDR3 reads CATNRGGNNEQFF. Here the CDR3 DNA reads TGTGCCACCAACAGGGGGGGAAACAATGAGCAGTTCTTC. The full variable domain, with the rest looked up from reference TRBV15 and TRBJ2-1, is DAMVIQNPRYQVTQFGKPVTLSCSQTLNHNVMYWYQQKSSQAPKLLFHYYDKDFNNEADTPDNFQSRRPNTSFCFLDIRSPGLGDTAMYLCATNRGGNNEQFFGPGTRLTVL.

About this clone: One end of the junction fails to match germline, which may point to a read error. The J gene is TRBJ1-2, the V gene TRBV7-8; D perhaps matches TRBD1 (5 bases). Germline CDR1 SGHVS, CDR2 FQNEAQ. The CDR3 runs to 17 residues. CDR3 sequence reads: CASSLGGLATNNYGYPF. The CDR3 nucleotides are TGTGCCAGCAGCTTAGGGGGCCTGGCTACGAACAACTATGGCTACCCCTTC.

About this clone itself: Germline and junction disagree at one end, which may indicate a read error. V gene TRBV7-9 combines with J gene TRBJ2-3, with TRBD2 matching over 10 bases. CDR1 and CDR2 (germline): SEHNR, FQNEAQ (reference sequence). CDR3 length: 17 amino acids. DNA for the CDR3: TGTTCCAGCAGTCGGAGGAGCGGGGGGGCTAGCACAGATACGCAGTATTTT. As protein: CSSSRRSGGASTDTQYF.

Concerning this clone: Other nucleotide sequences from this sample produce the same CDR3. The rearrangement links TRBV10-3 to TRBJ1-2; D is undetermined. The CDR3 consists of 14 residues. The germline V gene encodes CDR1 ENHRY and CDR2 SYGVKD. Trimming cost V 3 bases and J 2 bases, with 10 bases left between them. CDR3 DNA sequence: TGTGCCATCAGTGAAAATGCGGGGAACTATGGCTACACCTTC. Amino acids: CAISENAGNYGYTF.

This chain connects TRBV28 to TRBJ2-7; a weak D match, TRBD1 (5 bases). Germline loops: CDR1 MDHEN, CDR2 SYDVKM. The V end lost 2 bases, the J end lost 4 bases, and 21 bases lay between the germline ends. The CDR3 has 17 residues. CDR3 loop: CASSLPPVGAVTYEQYF. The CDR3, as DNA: TGTGCCAGCAGTTTACCCCCTGTAGGGGCGGTCACGTACGAGCAGTACTTC.

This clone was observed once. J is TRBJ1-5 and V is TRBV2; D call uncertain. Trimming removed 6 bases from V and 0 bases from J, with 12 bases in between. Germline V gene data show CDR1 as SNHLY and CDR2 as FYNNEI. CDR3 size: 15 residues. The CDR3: CASRTGGNSNQPQHF. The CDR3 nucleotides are TGTGCCAGCAGGACGGGAGGAAATAGCAATCAGCCCCAGCATTTT.

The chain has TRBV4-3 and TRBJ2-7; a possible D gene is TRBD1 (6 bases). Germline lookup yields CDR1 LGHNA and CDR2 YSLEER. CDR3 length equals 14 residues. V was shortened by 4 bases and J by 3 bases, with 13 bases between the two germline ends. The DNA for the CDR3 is TGCGCCAGCAGCCCATCCCACAGGGACTACGAGCAGTACTTC. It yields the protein CASSPSHRDYEQYF.

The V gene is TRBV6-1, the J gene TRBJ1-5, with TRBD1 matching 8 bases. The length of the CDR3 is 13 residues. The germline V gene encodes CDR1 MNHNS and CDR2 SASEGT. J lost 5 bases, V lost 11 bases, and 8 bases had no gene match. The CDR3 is CACGQGGYQPQHF. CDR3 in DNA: TGTGCCTGCGGACAGGGAGGATATCAGCCCCAGCATTTT.

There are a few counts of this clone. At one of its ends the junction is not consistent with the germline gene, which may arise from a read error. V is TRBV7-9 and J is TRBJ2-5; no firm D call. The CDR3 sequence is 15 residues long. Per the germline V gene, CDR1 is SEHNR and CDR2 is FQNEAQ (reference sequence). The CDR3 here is CSSSLAQYFQETQYF. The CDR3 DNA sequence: TGTTCCAGCAGCTTGGCACAGTACTTCCAAGAGACCCAGTACTTC.

CDR3: CASSLAEGTGGGYTF. In nucleotides, the CDR3 is TGTGCCAGCAGCTTAGCTGAGGGCACAGGGGGAGGCTACACCTTC. This chain joins TRBV7-2 and TRBJ1-2, with 8 bases that match TRBD1. The ends lost 0 bases at V and 8 bases at J; junction bases unmatched: 8. The V gene's germline CDR1 is SGHTA and CDR2 FQGNSA. The CDR3 runs to 15 residues.

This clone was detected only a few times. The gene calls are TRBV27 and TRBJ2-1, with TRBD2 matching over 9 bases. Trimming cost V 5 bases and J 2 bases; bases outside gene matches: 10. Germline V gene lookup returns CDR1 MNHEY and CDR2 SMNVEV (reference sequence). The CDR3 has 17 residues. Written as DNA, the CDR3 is TGTGCCAGCAGTCCTTGGGGGAGCGGGGGGCCCTACAATGAGCAGTTCTTC. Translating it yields CASSPWGSGGPYNEQFF.

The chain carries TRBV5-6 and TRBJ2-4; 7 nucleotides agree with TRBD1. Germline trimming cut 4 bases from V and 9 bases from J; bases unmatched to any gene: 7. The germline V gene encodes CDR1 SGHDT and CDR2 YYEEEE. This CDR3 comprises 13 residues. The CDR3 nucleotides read TGTGCCAGCAGCGCCGCAGGGGGTGGCATTCAGTACTTC. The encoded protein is CASSAAGGGIQYF.

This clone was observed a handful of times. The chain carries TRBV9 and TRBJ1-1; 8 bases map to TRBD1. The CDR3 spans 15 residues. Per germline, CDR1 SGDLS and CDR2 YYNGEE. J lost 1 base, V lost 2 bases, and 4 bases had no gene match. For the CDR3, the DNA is TGTGCCAGCAGCGTCCAGACAGGGGCGAACACTGAAGCTTTCTTT. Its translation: CASSVQTGANTEAFF.